This T cell receptor (beta chain) was captured by sequencing in a study of blood T cells in healthy people across ages. Germline assignment: CDR1 SNHLY and CDR2 FYNNEI. The V end lost 7 bases, the J end lost 11 bases, and 18 bases lay between the germline ends. The CDR3 consists of 14 residues. On this clonotype itself: Its antigen is unidentified.

Primers used in a second PCR of roughly 6 to 11 cycles were a sample-barcoded 5' primer and a J-beta primer mix. Using its own MiXCR run on the 5' RACE reads, TCRdb lists one record per CDR3 protein. The data contain 920,000 or so distinct CDR3 sequences, less than 50% of them singletons. Study-level points and caveats: Unknown CMV status may confound age-related changes in expanded clones.

Total RNA was extracted at no less than 6 micrograms per sample. The V and J genes are TRBV2 and TRBJ1-6, with a weak D call TRBD1 (5 bases). This receptor was taken from a woman between 55 and 75 years old in good health. Sequenced material: blood. The CDR3 spells CASNIPGTLAPLHF. Here the CDR3 DNA reads TGTGCCAGCAATATTCCCGGGACCTTGGCACCCCTCCACTTT.